This T cell receptor (beta chain) was captured in a study of blood T cell repertoires in COVID-19. Study context: COVID-19 samples from acute and convalescent phases originated in the United States, Italy and Spain. Sources were T cells, B-cell-depleted T cells, or PBMCs; the material itself was cDNA or gDNA.

As processed by the authors: Amplification of reference gene primers provided the estimated nucleated cell counts. The data were produced by immunoSEQ multiplex PCR, yet TCRdb's version contains in-frame clones alone and is incomplete. The D gene and trimming were derived from the DNA, and the V and J assignments and clone size from that table. The data contain some 80,000 clones, almost 90% of them singletons. Trimming removed 3 bases from V and 1 base from J, with 10 bases in between. Germline values: CDR1 SGHTA, CDR2 FQGNSA. CDR3 size: 14 residues. The origin of this receptor is a human donor in a cohort sampled during active COVID-19. The chain carries TRBV7-2 and TRBJ2-7, with D maybe TRBD2 (6 bases). Sequencing was performed on peripheral blood. The CDR3 sequence is CASSFASGSYEQYF. The CDR3 nucleotides are TGTGCCAGCAGCTTCGCCAGCGGGTCCTACGAGCAGTACTTC.